The 3 T cell receptor beta chains reported below all come from one sample, sequenced in a study of T cell responses to AZD1222 COVID-19 vaccine (dated by TCRdb to about 2021). Library preparation was by the immunoSEQ multiplex PCR assay. Drawn from immuneACCESS, this table holds only the in-frame rearrangements with V and J called that TCRdb kept. Clones are partly lost; checked studies trace under half to an unresolved V gene and leave the rest unexplained. The sample includes more than 110,000 clones, with around 92% observed a single time. The ten largest clones add up to roughly 3.6% of the sample. The sample's time point label, in plain terms: about 28 days (+/-7) after the second vaccine dose. The source was peripheral blood, collected 28 days after the second AZD1222 dose. These receptor sequences come from an adult who received the AZD1222 COVID-19 vaccine.

V and J are TRBV5-1 and TRBJ1-1; no reliable D call. Trimming took 3 bases from V and 1 from J, leaving 10 bases between them. The germline V gene encodes CDR1 SGHRS and CDR2 YFSETQ. This CDR3 region has 14 residues. This chain's CDR3 is CASSSREGNTEAFF. Written as DNA, the CDR3 is TGCGCCAGCAGCTCCCGGGAGGGGAACACTGAAGCTTTCTTT.

The chain couples TRBV3-1 (or the pseudogene TRBV3-2) to TRBJ2-7; the D is unclear. Per the germline V gene, CDR1 is LGHDT and CDR2 is YNNKEL (reference sequence). Trimming cost V 1 base and J 5 bases, with 12 bases left between them. CDR3 length: 14 amino acids. The DNA of the CDR3 is TGTGCCAGCAGCCAAGCCGGGTACAACGACGAGCAGTACTTC. As protein: CASSQAGYNDEQYF.

This chain links TRBV6-5 with TRBJ1-3; no clear D gene. The germline CDR1 and CDR2 sequences are MNHEY and SVGAGI. V lost 0 bases and J 2 bases, leaving 11 bases between the germline ends. The CDR3 extends over 16 amino acids. Here the CDR3 reads CASSYSSGMTGNTIYF. The CDR3 coding sequence is TGTGCCAGCAGTTACTCTAGCGGAATGACTGGAAACACCATATATTTT.